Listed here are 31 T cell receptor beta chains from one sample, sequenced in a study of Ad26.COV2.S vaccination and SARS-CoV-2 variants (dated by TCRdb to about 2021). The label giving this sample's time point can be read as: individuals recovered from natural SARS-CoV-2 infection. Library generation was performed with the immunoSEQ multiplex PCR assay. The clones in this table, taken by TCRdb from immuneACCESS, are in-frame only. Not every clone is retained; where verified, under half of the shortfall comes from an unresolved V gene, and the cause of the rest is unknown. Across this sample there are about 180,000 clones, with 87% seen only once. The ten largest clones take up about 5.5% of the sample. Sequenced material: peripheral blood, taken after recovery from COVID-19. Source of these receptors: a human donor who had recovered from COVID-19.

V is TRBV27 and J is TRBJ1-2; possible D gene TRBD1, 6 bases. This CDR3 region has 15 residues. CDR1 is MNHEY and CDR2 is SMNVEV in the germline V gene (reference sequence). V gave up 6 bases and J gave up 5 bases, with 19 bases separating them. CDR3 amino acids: CASSYRRDTVYGYTF. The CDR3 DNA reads TGTGCCAGCAGCTATCGCCGGGACACCGTGTATGGCTACACCTTC.

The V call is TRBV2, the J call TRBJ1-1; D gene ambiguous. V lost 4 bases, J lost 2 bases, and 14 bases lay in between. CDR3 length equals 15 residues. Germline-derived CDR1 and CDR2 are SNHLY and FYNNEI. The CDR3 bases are TGTGCCAGCAGTGGTGTCCAGACATTTAACACTGAAGCTTTCTTT. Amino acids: CASSGVQTFNTEAFF.

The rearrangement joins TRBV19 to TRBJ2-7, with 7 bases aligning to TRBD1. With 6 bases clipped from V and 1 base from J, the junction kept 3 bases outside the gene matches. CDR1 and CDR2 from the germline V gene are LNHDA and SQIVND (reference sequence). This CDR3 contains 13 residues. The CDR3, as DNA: TGTGCCAGTAGCCGGGACAGATCCTACGAGCAGTACTTC. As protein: CASSRDRSYEQYF. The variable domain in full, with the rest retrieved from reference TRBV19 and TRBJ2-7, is DGGITQSPKYLFRKEGQNVTLSCEQNLNHDAMYWYRQDPGQGLRLIYYSQIVNDFQKGDIAEGYSVSREKKESFPLTVTSAQKNPTAFYLCASSRDRSYEQYFGPGTRLTVT.

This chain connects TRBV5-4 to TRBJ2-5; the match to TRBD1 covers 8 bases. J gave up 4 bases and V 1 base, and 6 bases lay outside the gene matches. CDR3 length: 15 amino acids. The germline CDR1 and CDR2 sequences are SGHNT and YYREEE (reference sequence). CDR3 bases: TGTGCCAGCAGCTTGTCCAGGGGGCAGGGAGAGACCCAGTACTTC. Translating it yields CASSLSRGQGETQYF.

Written as DNA, the CDR3 is TGCGCCAGCAGCTTGGAGGGGCGCGGAAACACCATATATTTT. Translation gives CASSLEGRGNTIYF. This chain joins TRBV5-1 and TRBJ1-3, with D perhaps matching TRBD1 (5 bases). The length of the CDR3 is 14 residues. V gave up 0 bases and J gave up 4 bases, with 8 bases separating them. Germline V gene sequence: CDR1 SGHRS, CDR2 YFSETQ.

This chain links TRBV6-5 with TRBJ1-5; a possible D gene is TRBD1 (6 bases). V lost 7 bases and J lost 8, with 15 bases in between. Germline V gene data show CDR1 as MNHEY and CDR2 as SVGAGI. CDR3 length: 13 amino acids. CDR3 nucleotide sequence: TGTGCCAGCACCCGACAGGTTGGGGAGCCCCAGCATTTT. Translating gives CASTRQVGEPQHF.

CDR3 coding DNA: TGCGCCAGCAGCGAGATGGACAGGGTTGAAAAACTGTTTTTT. Translated, it gives CASSEMDRVEKLFF. The chain joins TRBV5-1 to TRBJ1-4; 8 bases align to TRBD1. The V segment lost 4 bases and the J segment 7 bases; nucleotides outside the gene matches: 6. Germline V CDR1 and CDR2: SGHRS, YFSETQ. The CDR3 is made up of 14 amino acids.

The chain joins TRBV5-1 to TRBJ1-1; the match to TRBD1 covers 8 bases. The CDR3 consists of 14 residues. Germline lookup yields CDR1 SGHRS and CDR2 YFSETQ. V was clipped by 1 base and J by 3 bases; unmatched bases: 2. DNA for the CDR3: TGCGCCAGCAGCTTGACAGGGGGGGACACTGAAGCTTTCTTT. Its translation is CASSLTGGDTEAFF.

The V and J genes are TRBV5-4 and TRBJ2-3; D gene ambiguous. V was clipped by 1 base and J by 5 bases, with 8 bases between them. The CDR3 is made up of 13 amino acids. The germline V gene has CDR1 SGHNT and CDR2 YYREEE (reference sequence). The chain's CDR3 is CASSLWVGDTQYF. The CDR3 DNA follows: TGTGCCAGCAGCTTGTGGGTGGGAGATACGCAGTATTTT.

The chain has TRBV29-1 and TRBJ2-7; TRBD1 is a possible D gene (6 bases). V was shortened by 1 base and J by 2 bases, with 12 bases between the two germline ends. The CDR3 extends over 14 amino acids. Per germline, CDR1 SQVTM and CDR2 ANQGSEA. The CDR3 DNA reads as TGCAGCGTTGAAGGGGGCCCAGGGGCCTACGAGCAGTACTTC. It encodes CSVEGGPGAYEQYF.

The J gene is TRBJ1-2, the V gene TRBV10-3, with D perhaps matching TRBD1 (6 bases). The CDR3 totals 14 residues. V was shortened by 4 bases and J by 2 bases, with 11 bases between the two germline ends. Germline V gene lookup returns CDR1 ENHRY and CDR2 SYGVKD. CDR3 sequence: CAISGPGENYGYTF. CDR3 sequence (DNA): TGTGCCATCAGTGGCCCAGGGGAGAACTATGGCTACACCTTC.

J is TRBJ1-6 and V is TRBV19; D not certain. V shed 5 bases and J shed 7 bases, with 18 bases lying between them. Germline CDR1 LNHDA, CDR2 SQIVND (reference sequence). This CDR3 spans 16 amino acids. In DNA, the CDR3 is TGTGCCAGTAGTTCCTCCGGGAGACTGGGGAATTCACCCCTCCACTTT. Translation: CASSSSGRLGNSPLHF.

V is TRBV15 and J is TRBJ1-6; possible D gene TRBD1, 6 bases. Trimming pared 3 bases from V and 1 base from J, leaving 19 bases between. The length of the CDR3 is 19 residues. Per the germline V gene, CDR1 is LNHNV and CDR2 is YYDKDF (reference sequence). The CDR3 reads CATSSGFGGAESYNSPLHF. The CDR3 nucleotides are TGTGCCACCAGCAGCGGCTTCGGGGGCGCGGAATCCTATAATTCACCCCTCCACTTT.

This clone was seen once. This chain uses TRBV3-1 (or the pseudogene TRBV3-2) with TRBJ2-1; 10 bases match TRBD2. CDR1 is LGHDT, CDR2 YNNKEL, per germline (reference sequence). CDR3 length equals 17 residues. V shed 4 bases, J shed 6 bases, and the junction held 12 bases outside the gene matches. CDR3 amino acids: CASSPLLGLAGVNEQFF. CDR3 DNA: TGTGCCAGCAGCCCCCTATTGGGCCTAGCGGGAGTCAATGAGCAGTTCTTC.

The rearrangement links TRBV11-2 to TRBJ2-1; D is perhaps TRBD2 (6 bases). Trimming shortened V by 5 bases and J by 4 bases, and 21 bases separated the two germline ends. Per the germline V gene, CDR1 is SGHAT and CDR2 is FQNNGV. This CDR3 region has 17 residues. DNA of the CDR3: TGTGCCAGCAGCCCCCATGGGGTTGCGGGGCGATACAATGAGCAGTTCTTC. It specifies CASSPHGVAGRYNEQFF.

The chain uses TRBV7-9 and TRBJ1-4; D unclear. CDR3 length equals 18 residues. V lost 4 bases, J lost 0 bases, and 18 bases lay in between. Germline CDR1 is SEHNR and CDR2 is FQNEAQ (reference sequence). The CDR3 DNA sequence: TGTGCCAGCAGCTCCTTTGACTACACCATTGCAACTAATGAAAAACTGTTTTTT. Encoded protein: CASSSFDYTIATNEKLFF.

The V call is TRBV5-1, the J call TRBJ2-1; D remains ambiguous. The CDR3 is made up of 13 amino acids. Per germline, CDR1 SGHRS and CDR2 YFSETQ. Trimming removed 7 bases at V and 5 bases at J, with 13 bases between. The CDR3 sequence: CASSDGFHNEQFF. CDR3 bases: TGCGCCAGCTCCGATGGCTTCCACAATGAGCAGTTCTTC.

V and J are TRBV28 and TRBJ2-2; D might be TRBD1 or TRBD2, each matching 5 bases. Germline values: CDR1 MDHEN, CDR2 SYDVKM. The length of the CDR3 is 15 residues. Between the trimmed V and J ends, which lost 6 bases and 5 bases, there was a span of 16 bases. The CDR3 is CASSPGSAGTGELFF. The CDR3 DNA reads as TGTGCCAGCAGCCCTGGGAGCGCAGGGACCGGGGAGCTGTTTTTT.

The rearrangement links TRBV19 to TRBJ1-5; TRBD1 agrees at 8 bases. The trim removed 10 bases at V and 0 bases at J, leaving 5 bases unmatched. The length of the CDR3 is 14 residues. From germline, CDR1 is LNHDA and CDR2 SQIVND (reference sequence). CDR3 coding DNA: TGTGCCACAGGGGGCGACAATAGCAATCAGCCCCAGCATTTT. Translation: CATGGDNSNQPQHF.

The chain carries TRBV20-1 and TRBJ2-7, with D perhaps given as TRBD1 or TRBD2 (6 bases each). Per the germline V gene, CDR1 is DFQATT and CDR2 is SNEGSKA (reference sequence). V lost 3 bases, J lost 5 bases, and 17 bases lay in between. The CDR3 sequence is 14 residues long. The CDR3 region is CSASRLGGGNEQYF. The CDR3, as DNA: TGCAGTGCTAGTCGATTAGGGGGAGGAAACGAGCAGTACTTC.

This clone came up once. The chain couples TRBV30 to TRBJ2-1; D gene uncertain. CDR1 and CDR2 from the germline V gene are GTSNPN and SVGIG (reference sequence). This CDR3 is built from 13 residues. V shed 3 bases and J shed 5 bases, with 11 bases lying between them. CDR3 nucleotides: TGTGCCTGGAGACCCCCCTACAACAATGAGCAGTTCTTC. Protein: CAWRPPYNNEQFF.

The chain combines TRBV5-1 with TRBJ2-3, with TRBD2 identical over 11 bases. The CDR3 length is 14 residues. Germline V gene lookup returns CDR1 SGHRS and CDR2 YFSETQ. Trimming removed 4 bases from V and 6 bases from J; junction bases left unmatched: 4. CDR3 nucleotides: TGCGCCAGCAGCCCGGGACTAGCGGCTGATACGCAGTATTTT. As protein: CASSPGLAADTQYF.

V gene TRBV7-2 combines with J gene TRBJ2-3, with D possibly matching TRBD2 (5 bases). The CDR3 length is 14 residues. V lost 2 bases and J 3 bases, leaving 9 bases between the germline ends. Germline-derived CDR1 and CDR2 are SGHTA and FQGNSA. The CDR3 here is CASSLFSGTDTQYF. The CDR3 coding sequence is TGTGCCAGCAGCTTATTTTCGGGAACAGATACGCAGTATTTT.

CDR3 sequence: CASSVGDSNQPQHF. The DNA for the CDR3 is TGTGCCAGCAGCGTCGGGGACAGCAATCAGCCCCAGCATTTT. This chain joins TRBV9 and TRBJ1-5; maybe TRBD1 (5 bases). The CDR3 loop spans 14 amino acids. From germline, CDR1 is SGDLS and CDR2 YYNGEE. Deletions cut 2 bases from V and 1 base from J, with 7 bases between. The full variable domain, in which reference TRBV9 and TRBJ1-5 provide the parts outside the CDR3, is DSGVTQTPKHLITATGQRVTLRCSPRSGDLSVYWYQQSLDQGLQFLIQYYNGEERAKGNILERFSAQQFPDLHSELNLSSLELGDSALYFCASSVGDSNQPQHFGDGTRLSIL.

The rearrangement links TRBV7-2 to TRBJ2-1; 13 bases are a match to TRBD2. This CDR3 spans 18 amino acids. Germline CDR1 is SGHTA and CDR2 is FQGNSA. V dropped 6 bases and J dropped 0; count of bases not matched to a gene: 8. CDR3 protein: CASSSGLAGALSYNEQFF. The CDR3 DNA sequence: TGTGCCAGCAGTTCCGGACTAGCGGGGGCTCTCTCCTACAATGAGCAGTTCTTC.

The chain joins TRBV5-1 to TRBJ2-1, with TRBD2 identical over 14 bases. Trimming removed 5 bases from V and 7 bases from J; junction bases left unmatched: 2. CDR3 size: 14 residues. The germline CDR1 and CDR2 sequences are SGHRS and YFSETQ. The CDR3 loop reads CASRGLAGDNEQFF. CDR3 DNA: TGCGCCAGCAGGGGACTAGCGGGAGATAATGAGCAGTTCTTC.

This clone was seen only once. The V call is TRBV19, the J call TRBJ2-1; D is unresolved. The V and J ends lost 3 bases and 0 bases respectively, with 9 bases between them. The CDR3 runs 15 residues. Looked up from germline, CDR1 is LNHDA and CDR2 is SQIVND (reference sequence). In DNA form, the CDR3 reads TGTGCCAGTAGTATCGACCCGAGCTCCTACAATGAGCAGTTCTTC. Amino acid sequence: CASSIDPSSYNEQFF. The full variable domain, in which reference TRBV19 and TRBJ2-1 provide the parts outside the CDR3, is DGGITQSPKYLFRKEGQNVTLSCEQNLNHDAMYWYRQDPGQGLRLIYYSQIVNDFQKGDIAEGYSVSREKKESFPLTVTSAQKNPTAFYLCASSIDPSSYNEQFFGPGTRLTVL.

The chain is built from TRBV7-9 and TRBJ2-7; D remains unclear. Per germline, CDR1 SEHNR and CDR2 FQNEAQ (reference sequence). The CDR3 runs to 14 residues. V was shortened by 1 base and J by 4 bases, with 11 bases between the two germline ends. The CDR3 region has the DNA TGTGCCAGCAGCTTAGTAAACTCACCATACGAGCAGTACTTC. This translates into CASSLVNSPYEQYF.

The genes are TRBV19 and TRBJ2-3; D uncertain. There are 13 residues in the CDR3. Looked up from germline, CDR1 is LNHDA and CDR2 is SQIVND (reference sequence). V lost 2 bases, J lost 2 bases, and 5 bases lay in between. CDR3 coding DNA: TGTGCCAGTAGTATAAGACACACAGATACGCAGTATTTT. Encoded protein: CASSIRHTDTQYF. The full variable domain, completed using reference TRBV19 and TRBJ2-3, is DGGITQSPKYLFRKEGQNVTLSCEQNLNHDAMYWYRQDPGQGLRLIYYSQIVNDFQKGDIAEGYSVSREKKESFPLTVTSAQKNPTAFYLCASSIRHTDTQYFGPGTRLTVL.

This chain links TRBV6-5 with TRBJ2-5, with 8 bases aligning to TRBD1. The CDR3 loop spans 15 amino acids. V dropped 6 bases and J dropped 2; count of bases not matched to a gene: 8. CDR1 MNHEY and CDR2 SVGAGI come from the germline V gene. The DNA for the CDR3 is TGTGCCAGCAGCATAGGACAGGGACGTCAAGAGACCCAGTACTTC. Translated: CASSIGQGRQETQYF.

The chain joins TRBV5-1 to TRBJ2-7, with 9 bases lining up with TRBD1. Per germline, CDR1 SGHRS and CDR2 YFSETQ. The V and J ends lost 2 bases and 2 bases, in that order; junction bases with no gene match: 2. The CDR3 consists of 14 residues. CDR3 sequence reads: CASSFGTGPYEQYF. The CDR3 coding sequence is TGCGCCAGCAGCTTCGGGACAGGGCCCTACGAGCAGTACTTC. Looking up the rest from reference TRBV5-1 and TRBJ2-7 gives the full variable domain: KAGVTQTPRYLIKTRGQQVTLSCSPISGHRSVSWYQQTPGQGLQFLFEYFSETQRNKGNFPGRFSGRQFSNSRSEMNVSTLELGDSALYLCASSFGTGPYEQYFGPGTRLTVT.